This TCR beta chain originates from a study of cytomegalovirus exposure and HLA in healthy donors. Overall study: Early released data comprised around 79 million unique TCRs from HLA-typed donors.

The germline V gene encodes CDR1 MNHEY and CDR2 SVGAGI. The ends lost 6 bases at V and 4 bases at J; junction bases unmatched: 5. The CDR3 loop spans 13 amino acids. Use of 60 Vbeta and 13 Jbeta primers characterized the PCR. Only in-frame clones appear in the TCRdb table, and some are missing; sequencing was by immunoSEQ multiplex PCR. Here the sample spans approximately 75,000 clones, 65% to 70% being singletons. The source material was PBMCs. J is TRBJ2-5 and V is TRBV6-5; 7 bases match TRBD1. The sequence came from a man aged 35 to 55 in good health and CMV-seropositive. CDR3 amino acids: CASRRDSSETQYF. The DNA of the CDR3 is TGTGCCAGCAGGAGGGACAGCTCAGAGACCCAGTACTTC.